This T cell receptor (beta chain) was recovered during a study of shared clonotypes between healthy human individuals. Study conclusions and caveats: Memory subsets generally showed smaller estimated richness than naive subsets did.

A remark on this clone: Its antigen is not identified.

For every subset, genomic DNA was evenly distributed across several immunoSEQ plates. This table comes from immunoSEQ multiplex PCR, and its TCRdb copy is limited to in-frame clones, with some not included. The repertoire includes 2 million to 2.5 million clones, 93% of them detected once, and 0.36% sits in the top ten. Germline V gene sequence: CDR1 SGHRS, CDR2 YFSETQ. CDR3 length equals 16 residues. V was trimmed by 2 bases and J by 0 bases, leaving 11 bases between them. Donors were healthy HIV-negative adults without recently reported acute infections or vaccinations. A CD45RA+ naive subset and a CD45RA-negative memory subset were split from CD4+ cells.

The V gene is TRBV5-1, the J gene TRBJ2-2; no definite D call. The receptor was isolated from a man aged 18-30 years in good health. Some clones in this sample may be carry-over from other donors' samples. Sequenced input: naive CD4+ T cells from PBMCs. Subset given: CD45RA+ positively selected. CDR3 loop: CASSLTPFSNTGELFF. The CDR3 DNA follows: TGCGCCAGCAGCTTAACCCCCTTCTCGAACACCGGGGAGCTGTTTTTT. The full variable domain, its missing parts supplied by reference TRBV5-1 and TRBJ2-2, is KAGVTQTPRYLIKTRGQQVTLSCSPISGHRSVSWYQQTPGQGLQFLFEYFSETQRNKGNFPGRFSGRQFSNSRSEMNVSTLELGDSALYLCASSLTPFSNTGELFFGEGSRLTVL.